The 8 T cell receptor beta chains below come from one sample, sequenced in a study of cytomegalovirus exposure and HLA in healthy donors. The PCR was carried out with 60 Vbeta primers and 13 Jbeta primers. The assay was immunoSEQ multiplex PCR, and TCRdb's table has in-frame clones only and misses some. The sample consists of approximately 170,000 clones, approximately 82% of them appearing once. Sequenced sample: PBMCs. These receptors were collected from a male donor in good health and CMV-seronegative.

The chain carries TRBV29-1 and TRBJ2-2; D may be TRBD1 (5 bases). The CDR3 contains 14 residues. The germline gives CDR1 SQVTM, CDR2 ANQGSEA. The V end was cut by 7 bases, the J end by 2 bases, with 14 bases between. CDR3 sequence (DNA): TGCAGCGGCTCAGGGCGGTCTAACACCGGGGAGCTGTTTTTT. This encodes CSGSGRSNTGELFF.

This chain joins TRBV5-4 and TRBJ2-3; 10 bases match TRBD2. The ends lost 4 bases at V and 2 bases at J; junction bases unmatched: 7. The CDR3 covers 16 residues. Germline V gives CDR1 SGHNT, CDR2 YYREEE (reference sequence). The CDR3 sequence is CASSTELAGITDTQYF. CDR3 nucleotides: TGTGCCAGCAGCACCGAACTAGCGGGAATCACAGATACGCAGTATTTT.

The CDR3 spells CASRKGTEARGYTF. CDR3 in DNA: TGTGCCAGCAGGAAGGGGACAGAGGCTCGTGGCTACACCTTC. V usage is TRBV2 and J usage is TRBJ1-2; 7 positions match TRBD1. The CDR3 runs 14 residues. Germline V CDR1 and CDR2: SNHLY, FYNNEI. The junction had 11 bases not matched to a gene; V was cut back by 6 bases and J by 7 bases. The complete variable domain, with remaining parts taken from reference TRBV2 and TRBJ1-2, reads EPEVTQTPSHQVTQMGQEVILRCVPISNHLYFYWYRQILGQKVEFLVSFYNNEISEKSEIFDDQFSVERPDGSNFTLKIRSTKLEDSAMYFCASRKGTEARGYTFGSGTRLTVV.

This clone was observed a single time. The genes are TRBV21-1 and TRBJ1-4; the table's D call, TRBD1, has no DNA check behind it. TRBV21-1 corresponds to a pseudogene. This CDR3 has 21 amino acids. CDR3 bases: TGTGCCAGCAGCAAAGCGCTTTCAGACCAGGGTACCAGTGCAACTAATGAAAAACTGTTTTTT. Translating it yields CASSKALSDQGTSATNEKLFF.

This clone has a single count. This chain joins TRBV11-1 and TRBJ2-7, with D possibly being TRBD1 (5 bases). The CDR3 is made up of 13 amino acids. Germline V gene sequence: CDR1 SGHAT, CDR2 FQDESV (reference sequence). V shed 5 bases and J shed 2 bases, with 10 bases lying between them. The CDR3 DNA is TGTGCCAGCAGCCGACAGCCAACCTACGAGCAGTACTTC. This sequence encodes CASSRQPTYEQYF.

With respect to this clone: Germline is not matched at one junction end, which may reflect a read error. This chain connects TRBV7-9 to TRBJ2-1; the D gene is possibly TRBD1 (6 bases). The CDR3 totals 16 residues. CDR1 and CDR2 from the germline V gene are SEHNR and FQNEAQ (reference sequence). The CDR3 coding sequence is TGTGCCAACAGCTTAGTAGACAGGACCTACAAGCATGAGCAGTTCTTC. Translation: CANSLVDRTYKHEQFF.

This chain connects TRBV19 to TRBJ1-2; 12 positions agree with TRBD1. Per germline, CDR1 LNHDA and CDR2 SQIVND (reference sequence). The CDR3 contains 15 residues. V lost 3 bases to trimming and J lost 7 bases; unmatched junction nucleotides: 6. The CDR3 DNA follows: TGTGCCAGTAGTATCGGGGACAGGGGGCAGGCTGGCTACACCTTC. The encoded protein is CASSIGDRGQAGYTF.

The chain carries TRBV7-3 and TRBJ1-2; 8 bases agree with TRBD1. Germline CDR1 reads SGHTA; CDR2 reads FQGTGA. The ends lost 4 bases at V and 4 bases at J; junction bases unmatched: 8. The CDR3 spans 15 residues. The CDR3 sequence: CASSSSGGTGYGYTF. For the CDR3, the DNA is TGTGCCAGCAGCTCATCCGGTGGGACAGGCTATGGCTACACCTTC. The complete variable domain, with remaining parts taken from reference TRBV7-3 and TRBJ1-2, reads GAGVSQTPSNKVTEKGKYVELRCDPISGHTALYWYRQSLGQGPEFLIYFQGTGAADDSGLPNDRFFAVRPEGSVSTLKIQRTERGDSAVYLCASSSSGGTGYGYTFGSGTRLTVV.